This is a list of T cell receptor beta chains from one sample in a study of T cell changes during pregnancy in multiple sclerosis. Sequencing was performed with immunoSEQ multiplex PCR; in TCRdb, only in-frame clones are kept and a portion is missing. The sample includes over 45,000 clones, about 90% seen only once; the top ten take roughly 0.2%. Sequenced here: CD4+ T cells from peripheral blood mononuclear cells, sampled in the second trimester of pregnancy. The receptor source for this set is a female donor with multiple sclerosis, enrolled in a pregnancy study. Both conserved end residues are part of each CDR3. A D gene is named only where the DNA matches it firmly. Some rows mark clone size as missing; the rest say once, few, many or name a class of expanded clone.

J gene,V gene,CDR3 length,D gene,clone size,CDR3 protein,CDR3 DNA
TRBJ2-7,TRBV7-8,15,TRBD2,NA,CASSRDYQNSYEQYF,TGTGCCAGCAGCCGGGACTACCAAAACTCCTACGAGCAGTACTTC
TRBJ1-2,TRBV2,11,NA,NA,CASSVRVGYTF,TGTGCCAGCAGTGTACGGGTCGGCTACACCTTC
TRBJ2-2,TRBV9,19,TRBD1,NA,CASSVGPLSGQGNTGELFF,TGTGCCAGCAGCGTAGGGCCCCTCTCGGGACAGGGGAACACCGGGGAGCTGTTTTTT
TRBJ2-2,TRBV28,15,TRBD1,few,CASTTLRGLPGELFF,TGTGCCAGCACCACACTCAGGGGGCTTCCCGGGGAGCTGTTTTTT
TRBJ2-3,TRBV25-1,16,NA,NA,CASSESRTRRTDTQYF,TGTGCCAGCAGTGAGTCCCGGACTCGCCGCACAGATACGCAGTATTTT
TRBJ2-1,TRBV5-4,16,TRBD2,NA,CASSFRTSGRAHEQFF,TGTGCCAGCAGCTTCCGTACTAGCGGGAGGGCCCATGAGCAGTTCTTC
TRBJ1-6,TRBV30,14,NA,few,CAWGPGLSSGPLHF,TGTGCCTGGGGACCGGGACTGTCTTCTGGACCCCTCCACTTT
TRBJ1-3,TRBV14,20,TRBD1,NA,CASSQDRGQRNLVPGNTIYF,TGTGCCAGCAGCCAAGATAGGGGACAGAGGAATTTGGTGCCTGGAAACACCATATATTTT
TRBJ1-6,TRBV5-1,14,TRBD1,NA,CASSSDRGYSPLHF,TGCGCCAGCAGCTCGGACAGGGGGTATTCACCCCTCCACTTT
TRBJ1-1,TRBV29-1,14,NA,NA,CSVSRGLTNTEAFF,TGCAGCGTTTCAAGGGGCCTTACGAACACTGAAGCTTTCTTT
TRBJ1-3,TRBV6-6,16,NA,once,CASTSGRGSSGNTIYF,TGTGCCAGCACCTCAGGTCGGGGTAGCTCTGGAAACACCATATATTTT
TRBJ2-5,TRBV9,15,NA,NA,CASSVDPGSGETQYF,TGTGCCAGCAGCGTAGATCCAGGATCGGGGGAGACCCAGTACTTC
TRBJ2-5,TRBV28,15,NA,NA,CASSFGGAGEETQYF,TGTGCCAGCAGTTTTGGGGGCGCGGGGGAAGAGACCCAGTACTTC
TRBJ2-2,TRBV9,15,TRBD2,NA,CASSVSGGRTGELFF,TGTGCCAGCAGCGTCAGCGGGGGGAGGACCGGGGAGCTGTTTTTT
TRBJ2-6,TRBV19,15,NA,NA,CASSLETGGANVLTF,TGTGCCAGTAGTCTAGAAACAGGTGGGGCCAACGTCCTGACTTTC
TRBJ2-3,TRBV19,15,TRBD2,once,CASTDLAGEADTQYF,TGTGCCAGTACCGACTTAGCGGGGGAGGCAGATACGCAGTATTTT
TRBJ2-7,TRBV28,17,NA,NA,CASRTPGRGSLSYEQYF,TGTGCCAGCCGCACCCCAGGCCGGGGTTCCCTCTCCTACGAGCAGTACTTC
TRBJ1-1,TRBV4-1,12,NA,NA,CASSRPQGKAFF,TGCGCCAGCAGCCGACCACAGGGAAAAGCTTTCTTT
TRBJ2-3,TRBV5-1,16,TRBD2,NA,CASSLEGGGAKDTQYF,TGCGCCAGCAGCTTGGAGGGCGGGGGGGCCAAAGATACGCAGTATTTT
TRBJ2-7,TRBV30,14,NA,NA,CAWTPPGKLYEQYF,TGTGCCTGGACTCCCCCCGGGAAACTCTACGAGCAGTACTTC
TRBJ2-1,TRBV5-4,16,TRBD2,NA,CASSRGLAGGYNEQFF,TGTGCCAGCAGCCGGGGACTAGCGGGAGGTTACAATGAGCAGTTCTTC
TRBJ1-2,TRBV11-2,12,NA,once,CASSLSDYGYTF,TGTGCCAGCAGCTTATCCGACTATGGCTACACCTTC
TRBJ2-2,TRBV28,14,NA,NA,CASSLSGYTGELFF,TGTGCCAGCAGTTTATCGGGGTATACCGGGGAGCTGTTTTTT
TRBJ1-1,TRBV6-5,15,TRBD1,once,CASSYSRTGATEAFF,TGTGCCAGCAGTTACTCACGTACAGGGGCCACTGAAGCTTTCTTT
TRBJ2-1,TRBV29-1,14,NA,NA,CSVPPGGSYNEQFF,TGCAGCGTCCCCCCGGGTGGCTCCTACAATGAGCAGTTCTTC
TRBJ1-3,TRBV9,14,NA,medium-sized,CASSRTDSGNTIYF,TGTGCCAGCAGTCGGACAGACTCTGGAAACACCATATATTTT
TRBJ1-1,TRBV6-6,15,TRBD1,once,CASSPTGAGNTEAFF,TGTGCCAGCAGTCCAACAGGGGCTGGGAACACTGAAGCTTTCTTT
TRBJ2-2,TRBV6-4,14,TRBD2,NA,CASSRLASTGELFF,TGTGCCAGCAGCCGACTAGCGAGCACCGGGGAGCTGTTTTTT
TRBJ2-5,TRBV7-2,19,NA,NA,CASSLDPNGGHLYQETQYF,TGTGCCAGCAGCTTAGATCCAAACGGGGGGCACCTGTACCAAGAGACCCAGTACTTC
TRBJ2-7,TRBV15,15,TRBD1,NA,CATRGGQGIPHEQYF,TGTGCCACGAGAGGGGGACAGGGTATCCCCCACGAGCAGTACTTC
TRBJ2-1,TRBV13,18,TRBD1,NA,CASSPGDRGFRGYNEQFF,TGTGCCAGCAGCCCGGGGGACAGGGGATTTAGAGGCTACAATGAGCAGTTCTTC
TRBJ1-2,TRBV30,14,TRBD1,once,CAWSRRGRDYGYTF,TGTGCCTGGAGTAGGAGGGGGCGAGACTATGGCTACACCTTC
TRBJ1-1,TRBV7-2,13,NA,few,CASSLTENTEAFF,TGTGCCAGCAGCTTAACTGAGAACACTGAAGCTTTCTTT
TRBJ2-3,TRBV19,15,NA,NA,CASSILASSTDTQYF,TGTGCCAGTAGTATCTTAGCGTCAAGCACAGATACGCAGTATTTT
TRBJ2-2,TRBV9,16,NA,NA,CASSPPPRGGTGELFF,TGTGCCAGCAGCCCCCCCCCGCGGGGTGGAACCGGGGAGCTGTTTTTT
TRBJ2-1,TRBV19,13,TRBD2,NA,CASRGRGGIEQFF,TGTGCCAGTAGAGGACGGGGGGGTATTGAGCAGTTCTTC
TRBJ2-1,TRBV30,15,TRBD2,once,CAVGISGNSYNEQFF,TGTGCCGTCGGTATTAGCGGGAACTCCTACAATGAGCAGTTCTTC
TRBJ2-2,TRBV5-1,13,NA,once,CASSFGGSGELFF,TGCGCCAGCAGCTTTGGCGGGTCAGGGGAGCTGTTTTTT
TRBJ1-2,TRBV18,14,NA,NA,CASARSGDYYGYTF,TGTGCCAGCGCACGATCGGGAGATTACTATGGCTACACCTTC
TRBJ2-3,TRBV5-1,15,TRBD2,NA,CASSSGLAGADTQYF,TGCGCCAGCAGCTCGGGACTAGCGGGGGCAGATACGCAGTATTTT
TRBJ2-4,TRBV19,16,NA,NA,CASSKGGYLAKNIQYF,TGTGCCAGTAGTAAAGGCGGGTACTTAGCCAAAAACATTCAGTACTTC